What follows is one T cell receptor beta chain and its context. Its matching antigen is unknown. At one of its ends the junction is not consistent with the germline gene, which may arise from a read error. These data originate in a study of cytomegalovirus exposure and HLA in healthy donors. Germline V lookup: CDR1 GTSNPN, CDR2 SVGIG (reference sequence). This CDR3 region has 11 residues. Regarding the study as a whole: Rarity held for most TCR sequences, but there were some public TCRs that occurred in many donors. Altogether, around 160 TCR beta chains were recorded as cytomegalovirus-associated.

TCRdb's copy holds only in-frame clones and misses some; the assay was immunoSEQ multiplex PCR. The table records 55,000 to 70,000 clones, more than 85% of them present only once. What was sequenced was PBMCs. The V call is TRBV30, the J call TRBJ2-1; 8 bases match TRBD2. The receptor comes from a woman aged 30 to 39 in good health and CMV-seronegative. CDR3 in amino acids: CAWRRGLGEVF. The CDR3 DNA reads as TGTGCCTGGAGGCGGGGACTAGGAGAGGTCTTC.